This T cell receptor beta chain was obtained from a study of T-cell reconstitution after alpha-beta-depleted transplantation in children. This clonotype was counted only a few times. The antigen remains unidentified. The authors prepared the TCRbeta library with unique molecular identifiers. One entry per CDR3 protein, called by TCRdb with MiXCR from the PCR reads. The profile shows 400,000 to 550,000 distinct CDR3 sequences, 10% to 13% of them singletons. Study conclusions and caveats: Several hundred rapidly expanded clones from non-depleted graft cells reportedly supplied alpha-beta T cells about two months post-transplant. One year after transplant, T-cell counts and diversity came mostly from newly produced T cells. Day-60 TCRbeta diversity that was high in some patients was derived from surviving recipient T cells and thymic progenitors.

V lost 4 bases, J lost 6 bases, and 16 bases lay in between. Germline-derived CDR1 and CDR2 are SQVTM and ANQGSEA. The CDR3 is 14 amino acids. This receptor was taken from a child aged 2 to 10 with inherited bone marrow failure, due to receive a stem cell transplant. The V and J genes are TRBV29-1 and TRBJ2-1; D may be TRBD1 (6 bases). The specimen comprised PBMCs, sampled before TCRalphabeta/CD19-depleted stem cell transplant. The CDR3 DNA follows: TGCAGCGTTGTAGAACAGGGTCTTGCCAATGAGCAGTTCTTC. It is translated as CSVVEQGLANEQFF.